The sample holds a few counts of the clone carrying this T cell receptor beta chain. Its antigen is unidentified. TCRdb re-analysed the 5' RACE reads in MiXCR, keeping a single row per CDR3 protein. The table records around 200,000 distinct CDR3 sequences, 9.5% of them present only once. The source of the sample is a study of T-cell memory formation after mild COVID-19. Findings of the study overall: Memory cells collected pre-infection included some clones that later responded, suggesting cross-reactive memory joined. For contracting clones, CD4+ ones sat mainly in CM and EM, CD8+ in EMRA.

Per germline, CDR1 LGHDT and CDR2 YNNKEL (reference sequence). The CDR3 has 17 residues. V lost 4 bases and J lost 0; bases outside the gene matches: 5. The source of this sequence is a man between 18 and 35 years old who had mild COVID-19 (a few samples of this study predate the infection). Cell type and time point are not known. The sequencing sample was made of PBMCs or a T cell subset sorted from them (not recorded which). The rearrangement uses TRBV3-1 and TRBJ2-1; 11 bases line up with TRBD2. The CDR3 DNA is TGTGCCAGCAGCCGACTAGCGGGGAAAAGCTCCTACAATGAGCAGTTCTTC. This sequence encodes CASSRLAGKSSYNEQFF.